This T cell receptor (beta chain) was captured by sequencing in a study of breast tumors, draining lymph nodes, adjacent tissues. Findings and caveats of the study: Luminal-like breast cancer showed significantly greater tumor-nontumor repertoire similarity than basal-like breast cancer did. Tumor T cell lymph node origin was a supported hypothesis, not proven. Compared with lymph nodes, tumors were less diverse; compared with nontumor tissue, more. Data fit most tumor T cells coming from lymph node, expanding in tumor.

A single record per CDR3 protein comes from TCRdb applying MiXCR to the multiplex PCR reads. This sample has approximately 130,000 distinct CDR3 sequences, with about 20% found just once. The lymph nodes were axillary draining lymph nodes from breast cancer patients. There are many counts of this clonotype. Its antigen is undetermined. This TCR derives from a female donor with breast cancer. Some clones in this sample may be carry-over from other donors' samples. The sequencing sample was made of axillary lymph node tissue.

CDR3 bases: TGTGCCAGCCTGAGGGACGGCAGCTATGGCTACACCTTC. Amino acid sequence: CASLRDGSYGYTF. The V and J genes are TRBV12-3 or TRBV12-4 and TRBJ1-2; weak D call: TRBD1 (5 bases). The CDR3 runs to 13 residues. The V end was cut by 8 bases, the J end by 4 bases, with 14 bases between.